These 6 T cell receptor beta chains originate from one sample sequenced in a study of cytomegalovirus exposure and HLA in healthy donors. Researchers ran the PCR with 60 Vbeta and 13 Jbeta primers. Clones were read by immunoSEQ multiplex PCR, and TCRdb kept only the in-frame ones, dropping some. The table lists under 150,000 clones, approximately 67% of them singletons. Material: PBMCs. The source of these receptors is a man younger than 35 in good health and CMV-seropositive.

This clone was found a few times. The J gene is TRBJ2-3, the V gene TRBV1; the D call in the table, TRBD1, was not verified against the DNA. TRBV1 is marked as a pseudogene. CDR3 length equals 16 residues. CDR3 sequence (DNA): TGCACCAGCAGCCTCTCTATAGGGACAGGTTTAGATACGCAGTATTTT. Encoded protein: CTSSLSIGTGLDTQYF.

The chain joins TRBV11-2 to TRBJ2-6; 9 nucleotides align to TRBD1. The CDR3 has 18 amino acids. With V trimmed by 4 bases and J by 4 bases, 11 bases remained unmatched. Germline lookup yields CDR1 SGHAT and CDR2 FQNNGV. The CDR3 bases are TGTGCCAGCAGCTCCACAGGGGGCGCATATTCAGGGGCCAACGTCCTGACTTTC. Amino acid sequence: CASSSTGGAYSGANVLTF.

This clone came up a few times. The J gene is TRBJ2-3, the V gene TRBV6-4, with 7 bases matching TRBD2. The junction had 4 bases not matched to a gene; V was cut back by 3 bases and J by 4 bases. This CDR3 has 14 amino acids. Germline V lookup: CDR1 MRHNA, CDR2 SNTAGT. The chain's CDR3 is CASSEGREADTQYF. As DNA, the CDR3 is TGTGCCAGCAGTGAAGGGAGGGAGGCAGATACGCAGTATTTT.

This clone has a handful of counts. This chain links TRBV5-1 with TRBJ2-1; no reliable D call. The CDR3 is 15 amino acids. Trimming took 6 bases from V and 3 from J, leaving 16 bases between them. CDR1 is SGHRS, CDR2 YFSETQ, per germline. CDR3 residues: CASTRTVSYYNEQFF. CDR3 bases: TGCGCCAGCACCCGAACAGTTTCCTACTACAATGAGCAGTTCTTC.

The V gene is TRBV6-5, the J gene TRBJ1-1, with TRBD1 identical over 7 bases. CDR1 and CDR2 (germline): MNHEY, SVGAGI. This CDR3 region has 14 residues. V lost 2 bases, J lost 8 bases, and 8 bases stayed unmatched. CDR3 DNA: TGTGCCAGCAGTTACCCTCTAACAGGGGTAGAAGCTTTCTTT. Residues: CASSYPLTGVEAFF.

This chain links TRBV18 with TRBJ1-2, with D perhaps TRBD1 (6 bases). The CDR3 is made up of 17 amino acids. Germline CDR1 reads KGHSH; CDR2 reads LQKENI. Trimming shortened V by 4 bases and J by 4 bases, and 22 bases separated the two germline ends. CDR3 nucleotides: TGTGCCAGCTCACACAGGAGAGACAGGCGCAACCCCTATGGCTACACCTTC. Translated, it gives CASSHRRDRRNPYGYTF.